This TCR beta chain is drawn from a study of response to subunit inactivated influenza vaccine. One entry per CDR3 protein, called by TCRdb with MiXCR from the RT-PCR reads. The profile shows roughly 650,000 distinct CDR3 sequences, 15% to 19% of them singletons. This clonotype was seen many times. As yet, its antigen is unknown. Whole-study results and caveats: With each seasonal influenza vaccination, the authors suggested, few new T cells are recruited.

Per germline, CDR1 SGDLS and CDR2 YYNGEE. The CDR3 length is 16 residues. Trimming pared 0 bases from V and 1 base from J, leaving 13 bases between. The sample consisted of PBMCs from blood, taken 11 to 12 days after vaccination. The clonotype originates from a man aged 45-65 years who received an inactivated influenza vaccine. This chain connects TRBV9 to TRBJ2-5, with a tentative D call TRBD2 (5 bases). The CDR3 loop is CASSVGFSEGQETQYF. The DNA of the CDR3 is TGTGCCAGCAGCGTAGGGTTCAGCGAGGGCCAAGAGACCCAGTACTTC.